The entry below describes one TCR beta chain. As yet, its antigen is unknown. This sample is part of a study of cytomegalovirus exposure and HLA in healthy donors. Per germline, CDR1 SGHNT and CDR2 YENEEA. Trimming left V 8 bases short and J 0 bases short, with 14 bases between. CDR3 length: 14 residues. Study results and caveats: As immune exposure information, only CMV serostatus was available. Per published accounts, TCR beta sequences correctly predicted the HLA-A and HLA-B alleles of most subjects. Common viral pathogens seemed to be connected with several of the most significant clusters, according to a later analysis.

In the PCR, 60 Vbeta and 13 Jbeta primers were used. Repertoires were generated with immunoSEQ multiplex PCR, while TCRdb's copy carries only in-frame clones and drops some. The sample has some 45,000 clones, approximately 67% seen once; the top ten hold approximately 6%. The sequence was obtained from a man aged 25-45 years in good health and CMV-seronegative. Input material: PBMCs. V gene TRBV11-3 combines with J gene TRBJ2-7; D is ambiguous. CDR3 in amino acids: CASGYGGSSYEQYF. The DNA of the CDR3 is TGTGCCAGCGGATACGGCGGTTCCTCCTACGAGCAGTACTTC.